The clone carrying this T cell receptor beta chain has a handful of counts. The PCR employed 60 Vbeta primers together with 13 Jbeta primers. Clones were sequenced by immunoSEQ multiplex PCR, and TCRdb holds only the in-frame ones, with some missing. The sample carries about 120,000 clones, 9% to 10% recorded once. This sample stems from a study of cytomegalovirus exposure and HLA in healthy donors. V lost 4 bases to trimming and J lost 0 bases; unmatched junction nucleotides: 4. The CDR3 has 15 residues. Germline V lookup: CDR1 SGHRS, CDR2 YFSETQ. Sequences were obtained from PBMCs. This sequence originates from a man between 25 and 39 years old in good health and CMV-seronegative. The chain links TRBV5-1 to TRBJ1-5; TRBD1 matches at 7 bases. The CDR3 DNA follows: TGCGCCAGCAGCCCTACAGGGGATAGCAATCAGCCCCAGCATTTT. It encodes CASSPTGDSNQPQHF.